This is a list of T cell receptor beta chains from one sample in a study of cytomegalovirus exposure and HLA in healthy donors. Clones were read by immunoSEQ multiplex PCR, and TCRdb kept only the in-frame ones, dropping some. The table includes about 160,000 clones, 70% to 80% detected once. Sequenced sample: PBMCs. The receptors here all came from a human donor in good health. Each CDR3 is given with its conserved first and last residue. D genes are given only for firm matches. Size is omitted from some rows. Given values are once, few, many or a class for expanded clones.

j_call v_call d_call clone_size cdr3_nt cdr3_aa
TRBJ2-7 TRBV28 NA NA TGTGCCAGCAGTTTACTTAGGGACATCTCCTACGAGCAGTACTTC CASSLLRDISYEQYF
TRBJ1-5 TRBV4-2 TRBD1 few TGTGCCAGCAGCCAAACTGCGACAGGGGACAATCAGCCCCAGCATTTT CASSQTATGDNQPQHF
TRBJ2-3 TRBV6-5 TRBD2 NA TGTGCCAGCAGTGGGGGGACTAGCGGGGCCCGTACGCAGTATTTT CASSGGTSGARTQYF
TRBJ2-1 TRBV5-1 TRBD2 NA TGCGCCAGCAGCTTGGCTAGCGGGAGATTCAATGAGCAGTTCTTC CASSLASGRFNEQFF
TRBJ2-3 TRBV4-2 NA NA TGTGCCAGCAGGCGGGGGCTCACAGATACGCAGTATTTT CASRRGLTDTQYF
TRBJ1-2 TRBV19 NA few TGTGCCAGTAGTATATCTTCCGACAGCAACTATGGCTACACCTTC CASSISSDSNYGYTF
TRBJ2-1 TRBV5-4 NA NA TGTGCCAGCAGCCAAAAGCTGATCAATGAGCAGTTCTTC CASSQKLINEQFF
TRBJ1-1 TRBV19 TRBD1 NA TGTGCCAGTAGTATAGGGGTTGGGGGTGGACAGGGGAACACTGAAGCTTTCTTT CASSIGVGGGQGNTEAFF
TRBJ2-7 TRBV4-1 NA few TGCGCCAGCAGCCATTTGGGCAGTGTAACCTACGAGCAGTACTTC CASSHLGSVTYEQYF
TRBJ1-2 TRBV6-6 TRBD1 NA TGTGCCAGCACCCTCAACAGGGGAAGCTATGGCTACACCTTC CASTLNRGSYGYTF
TRBJ2-2 TRBV9 NA NA TGTGCCAGCAGCGGACTAGAAGTTACCGGGGAGCTGTTTTTT CASSGLEVTGELFF
TRBJ1-5 TRBV7-9 TRBD1 NA TGTGCCAGCAGCTCCGGGACAGGGGGCGATCAGCCCCAGCATTTT CASSSGTGGDQPQHF
TRBJ2-7 TRBV21-1 NA NA TGTGCCAGCAGCAAAGTACGGGGAGGGCTTGCCTACGAGCAGTACTTC CASSKVRGGLAYEQYF
TRBJ1-1 TRBV6-5 NA few TGTGCCAGCAGTTACGGCCAAATGAACACTGAAGCTTTCTTT CASSYGQMNTEAFF
TRBJ2-7 TRBV4-3 TRBD2 NA TGCGCCAGCAGCCAAGGGACTAGCGGGAGCAACGAGCAGTACTTC CASSQGTSGSNEQYF
TRBJ1-5 TRBV25-1 NA NA TGTGCCAGCAGTGATGCGGTTAGCAATCAGCCCCAGCATTTT CASSDAVSNQPQHF
TRBJ2-5 TRBV29-1 NA NA TGCAGCGTTGGAGGGCCCGGGAGTCAAGAGACCCAGTACTTC CSVGGPGSQETQYF
TRBJ2-2 TRBV7-2 TRBD2 NA TGTGCCAGCAGCGAGGGACTAACTAACACCGGGGAGCTGTTTTTT CASSEGLTNTGELFF
TRBJ1-1 TRBV5-1 NA NA TGCGCCAGCAGCATGGGGAACAGCATGAACACTGAAGCTTTCTTT CASSMGNSMNTEAFF
TRBJ2-7 TRBV4-1 TRBD1 few TGCGCCAGCAGCCAAGATCCCCACGGGACAGGGTCCCGGCAGTACTTC CASSQDPHGTGSRQYF
TRBJ2-7 TRBV7-6 TRBD1 NA TGTGCCAGCAGCTTAGGACAGGGGGCATACGAGCAGTACTTC CASSLGQGAYEQYF
TRBJ2-7 TRBV11-1 NA NA TGTGCCAGCAGCTTCCCGGTAAAGGGGGGGGAGATTTCCTACGAGCAGTACTTC CASSFPVKGGEISYEQYF
TRBJ1-2 TRBV5-1 NA few TGCGCCAGCAACCGAATGGGGGGGGATTATGGCTACACCTTC CASNRMGGDYGYTF